This record concerns one TCR beta chain sequence. Per the authors' pipeline: By means of reference gene primer amplification, nucleated cell counts were estimated. TCRdb's copy holds only in-frame clones and misses some; the assay was immunoSEQ multiplex PCR. Clone size and the V and J calls come from that table; the DNA yielded D and trimming. Of fewer than 110,000 clones in the sample, about 90% were seen once. The data originate from a study of blood T cell repertoires in COVID-19. On the study more broadly: The United States, Italy and Spain were the sources of the acute and convalescent COVID-19 samples. The cDNA or gDNA used as material had been derived from T cells, B-cell-depleted T cells, or PBMCs.

CDR3 length: 15 residues. J was trimmed by 2 bases and V by 3 bases; bases with no gene match: 6. Germline loops: CDR1 SGHDT, CDR2 YYEEEE. The chain joins TRBV5-6 to TRBJ1-1; 8 bases are a match to TRBD1. Sequenced: peripheral blood. This sequence was found in a man aged 50 to 60 in a cohort sampled during active COVID-19. CDR3 protein: CASSWTGQSNTEAFF. CDR3 in DNA: TGTGCCAGCAGCTGGACAGGGCAGAGTAACACTGAAGCTTTCTTT.